This TCR beta chain is drawn from a study of T cells after yellow fever vaccination. Study information: Preparing low-cell-number fractions relied on SMART-Seq v4 Ultra Low Input.

Generation of TCR cDNA used 5'RACE template switching (which added a universal primer site and UMIs). TCRdb passed the 5' RACE reads through MiXCR, listing each CDR3 protein once. The repertoire includes about 340,000 distinct CDR3 sequences, approximately 12% of them detected once, and 2.5% to 4% sits in the top ten. This clonotype was detected only a few times. V was pared by 4 bases and J by 0 bases, with 10 bases between. The CDR3 spans 14 residues. In germline, CDR1 is SGHRS, CDR2 YFSETQ. The chain joins TRBV5-1 to TRBJ1-1; D is unclear. The source was CD4+ T cells sorted from PBMCs, collected 15 days after the yellow fever booster vaccination. The sequence came from a man in his late teens or twenties who received the YFV17D yellow fever vaccine. The CDR3 reads CASSPERVNTEAFF. The CDR3 DNA reads as TGCGCCAGCAGCCCCGAGAGAGTGAACACTGAAGCTTTCTTT.